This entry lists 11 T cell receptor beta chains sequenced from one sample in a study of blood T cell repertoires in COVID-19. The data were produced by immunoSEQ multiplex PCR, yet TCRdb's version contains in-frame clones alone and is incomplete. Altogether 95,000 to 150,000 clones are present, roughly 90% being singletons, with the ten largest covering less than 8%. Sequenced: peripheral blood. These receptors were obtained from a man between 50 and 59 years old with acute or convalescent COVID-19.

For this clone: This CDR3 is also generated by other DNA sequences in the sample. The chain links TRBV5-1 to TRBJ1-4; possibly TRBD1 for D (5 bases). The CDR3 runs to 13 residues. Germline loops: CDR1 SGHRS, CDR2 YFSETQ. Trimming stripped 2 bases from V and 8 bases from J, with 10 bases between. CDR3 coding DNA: TGCGCCAGCAGCTTAGGGGCAGGAGAAAAACTGTTTTTT. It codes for CASSLGAGEKLFF.

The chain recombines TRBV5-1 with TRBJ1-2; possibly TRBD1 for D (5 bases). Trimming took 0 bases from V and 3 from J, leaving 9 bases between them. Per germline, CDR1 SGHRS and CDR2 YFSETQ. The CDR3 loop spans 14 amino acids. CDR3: CASSLDGRDYGYTF. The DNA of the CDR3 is TGCGCCAGCAGCTTGGACGGCAGGGACTATGGCTACACCTTC.

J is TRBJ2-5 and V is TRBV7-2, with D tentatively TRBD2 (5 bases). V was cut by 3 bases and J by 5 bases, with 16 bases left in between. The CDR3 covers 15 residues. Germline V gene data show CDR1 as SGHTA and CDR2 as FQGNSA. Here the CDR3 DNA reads TGTGCCAGCAGCTTTTCTTGGACTTTCCAGGAGACCCAGTACTTC. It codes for CASSFSWTFQETQYF.

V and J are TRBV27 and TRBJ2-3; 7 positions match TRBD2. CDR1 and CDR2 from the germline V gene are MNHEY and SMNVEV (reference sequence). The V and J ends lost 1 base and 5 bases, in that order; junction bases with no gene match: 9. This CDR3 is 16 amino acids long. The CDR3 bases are TGTGCCAGCAGTTTATTGCGCGGGAGTTTTGGAGATACGCAGTATTTT. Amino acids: CASSLLRGSFGDTQYF.

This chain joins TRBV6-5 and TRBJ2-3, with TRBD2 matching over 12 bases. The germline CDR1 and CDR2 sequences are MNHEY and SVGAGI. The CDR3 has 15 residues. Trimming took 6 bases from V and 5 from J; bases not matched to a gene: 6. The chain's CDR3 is CASRALAGGEDTQYF. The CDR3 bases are TGTGCCAGCAGAGCGCTAGCGGGAGGGGAAGATACGCAGTATTTT.

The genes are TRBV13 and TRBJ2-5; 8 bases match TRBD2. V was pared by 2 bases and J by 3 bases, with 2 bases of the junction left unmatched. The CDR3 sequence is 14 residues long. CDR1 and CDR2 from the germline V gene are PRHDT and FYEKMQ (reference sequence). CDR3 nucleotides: TGTGCCAGCAGCTTACAGGGACTAGAAGAGACCCAGTACTTC. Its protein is CASSLQGLEETQYF.

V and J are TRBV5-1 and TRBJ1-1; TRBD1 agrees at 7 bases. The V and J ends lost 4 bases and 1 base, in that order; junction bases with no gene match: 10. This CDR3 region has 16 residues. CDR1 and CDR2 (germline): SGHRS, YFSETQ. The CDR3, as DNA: TGCGCCAGCAGCCGGTCAACAGGGGTAGGGAACACTGAAGCTTTCTTT. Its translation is CASSRSTGVGNTEAFF.

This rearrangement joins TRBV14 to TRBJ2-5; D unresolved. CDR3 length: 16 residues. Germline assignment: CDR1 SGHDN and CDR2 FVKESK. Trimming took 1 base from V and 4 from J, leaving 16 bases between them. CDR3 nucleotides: TGTGCCAGCAGCCAAGGGCTAGGATCCATTTCAGAGACCCAGTACTTC. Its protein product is CASSQGLGSISETQYF.

The CDR3 reads CASQGSANTGELFF. The CDR3 DNA reads TGTGCCAGCCAAGGGAGTGCGAACACCGGGGAGCTGTTTTTT. This sequence joins TRBV11-3 and TRBJ2-2, with TRBD2 as a possible D gene (5 bases). CDR1 SGHNT and CDR2 YENEEA come from the germline V gene. CDR3 length: 14 residues. Trimming pared 8 bases from V and 0 bases from J, leaving 10 bases between.

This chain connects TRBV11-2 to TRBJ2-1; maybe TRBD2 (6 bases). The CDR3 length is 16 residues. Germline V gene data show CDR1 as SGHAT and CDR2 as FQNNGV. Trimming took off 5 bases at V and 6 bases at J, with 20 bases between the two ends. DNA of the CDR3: TGTGCCAGCAGCCAGACGCGGGCGGGACTCAGCAATGAGCAGTTCTTC. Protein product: CASSQTRAGLSNEQFF.

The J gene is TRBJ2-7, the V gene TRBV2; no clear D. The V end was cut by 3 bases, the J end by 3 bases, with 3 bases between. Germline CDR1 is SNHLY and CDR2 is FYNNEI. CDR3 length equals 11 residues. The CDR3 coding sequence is TGTGCCAGCAGTGACTTCTACGAGCAGTACTTC. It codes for CASSDFYEQYF.